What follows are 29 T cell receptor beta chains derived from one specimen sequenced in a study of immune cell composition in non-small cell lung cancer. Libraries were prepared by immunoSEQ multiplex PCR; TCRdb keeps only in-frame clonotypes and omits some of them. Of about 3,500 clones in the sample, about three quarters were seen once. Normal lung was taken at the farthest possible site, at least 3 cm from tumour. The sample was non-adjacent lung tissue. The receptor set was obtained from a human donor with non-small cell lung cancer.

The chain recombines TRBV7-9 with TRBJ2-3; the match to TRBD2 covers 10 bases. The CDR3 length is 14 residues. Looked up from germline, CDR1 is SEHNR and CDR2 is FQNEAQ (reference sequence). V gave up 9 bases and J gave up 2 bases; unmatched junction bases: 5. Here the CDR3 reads CASSTSGNTDTQYF. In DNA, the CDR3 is TGTGCCAGTAGCACTAGCGGGAACACAGATACGCAGTATTTT. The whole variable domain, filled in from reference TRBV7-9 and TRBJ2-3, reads DTGVSQNPRHKITKRGQNVTFRCDPISEHNRLYWYRQTLGQGPEFLTYFQNEAQLEKSRLLSDRFSAERPKGSFSTLEIQRTEQGDSAMYLCASSTSGNTDTQYFGPGTRLTVL.

CDR3 nucleotide sequence: TGTGCCAGCACTCATGGGGGACTAGATACAGATACGCAGTATTTT. It specifies CASTHGGLDTDTQYF. The chain carries TRBV27 and TRBJ2-3; 8 bases line up with TRBD2. Germline values: CDR1 MNHEY, CDR2 SMNVEV (reference sequence). This CDR3 is built from 15 residues. Germline trimming cut 7 bases from V and 3 bases from J; bases unmatched to any gene: 9.

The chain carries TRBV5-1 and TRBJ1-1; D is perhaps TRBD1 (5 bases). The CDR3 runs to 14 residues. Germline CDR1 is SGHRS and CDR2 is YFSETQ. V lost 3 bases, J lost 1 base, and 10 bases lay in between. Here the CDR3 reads CASSSGTENTEAFF. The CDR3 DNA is TGCGCCAGCAGCTCCGGGACGGAGAACACTGAAGCTTTCTTT. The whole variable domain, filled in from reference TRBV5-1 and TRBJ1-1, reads KAGVTQTPRYLIKTRGQQVTLSCSPISGHRSVSWYQQTPGQGLQFLFEYFSETQRNKGNFPGRFSGRQFSNSRSEMNVSTLELGDSALYLCASSSGTENTEAFFGQGTRLTVV.

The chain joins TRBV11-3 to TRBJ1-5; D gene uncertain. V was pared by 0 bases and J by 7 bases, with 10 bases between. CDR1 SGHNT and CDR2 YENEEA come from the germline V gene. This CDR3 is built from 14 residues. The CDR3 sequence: CASSLDGGGQPQHF. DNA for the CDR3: TGTGCCAGCAGCTTAGACGGCGGTGGACAGCCCCAGCATTTT.

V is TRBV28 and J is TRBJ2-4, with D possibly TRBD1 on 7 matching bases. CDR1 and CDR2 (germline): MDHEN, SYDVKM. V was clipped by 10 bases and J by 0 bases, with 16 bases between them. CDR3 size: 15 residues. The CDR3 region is CATLQGGLAKNIQYF. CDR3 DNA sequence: TGTGCCACCCTCCAGGGGGGCCTAGCCAAAAACATTCAGTACTTC.

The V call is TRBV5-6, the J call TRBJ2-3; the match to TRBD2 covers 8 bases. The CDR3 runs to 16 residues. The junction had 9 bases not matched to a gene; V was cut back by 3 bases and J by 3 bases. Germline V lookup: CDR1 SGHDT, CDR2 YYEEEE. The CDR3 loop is CASSWRLAGLTDTQYF. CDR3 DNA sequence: TGTGCCAGCAGCTGGAGGCTAGCGGGTCTGACAGATACGCAGTATTTT. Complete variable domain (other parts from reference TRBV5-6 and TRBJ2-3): DAGVTQSPTHLIKTRGQQVTLRCSPKSGHDTVSWYQQALGQGPQFIFQYYEEEERQRGNFPDRFSGHQFPNYSSELNVNALLLGDSALYLCASSWRLAGLTDTQYFGPGTRLTVL.

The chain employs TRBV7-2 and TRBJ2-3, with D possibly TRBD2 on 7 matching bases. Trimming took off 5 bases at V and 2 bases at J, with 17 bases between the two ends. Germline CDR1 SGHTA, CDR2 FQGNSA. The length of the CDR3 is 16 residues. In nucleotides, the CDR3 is TGTGCCAGCAGCCCAGCTGGGCGGGGGCTCACAGATACGCAGTATTTT. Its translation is CASSPAGRGLTDTQYF.

The CDR3 loop is CASNELHTDTQYF. CDR3 nucleotides: TGTGCCAGCAACGAGCTACACACAGATACGCAGTATTTT. V gene TRBV5-8 combines with J gene TRBJ2-3; no reliable D call. This CDR3 contains 13 residues. V lost 6 bases and J lost 2, with 10 bases in between. CDR1 and CDR2 from the germline V gene are SGHTS and YDEGEE.

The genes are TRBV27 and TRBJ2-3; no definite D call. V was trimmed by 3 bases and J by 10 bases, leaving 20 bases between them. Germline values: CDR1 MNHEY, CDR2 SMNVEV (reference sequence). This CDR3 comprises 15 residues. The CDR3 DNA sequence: TGTGCCAGCAGTTTTAGGGTCCGTATGAGACCTGCGCAGTATTTT. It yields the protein CASSFRVRMRPAQYF.

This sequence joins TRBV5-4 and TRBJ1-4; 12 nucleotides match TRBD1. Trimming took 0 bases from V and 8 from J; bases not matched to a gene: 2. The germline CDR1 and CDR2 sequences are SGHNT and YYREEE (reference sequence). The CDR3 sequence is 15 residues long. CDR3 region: CASSLAGTGGEKLFF. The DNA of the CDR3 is TGTGCCAGCAGCTTGGCCGGGACAGGGGGCGAAAAACTGTTTTTT. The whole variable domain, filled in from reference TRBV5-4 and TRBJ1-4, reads ETGVTQSPTHLIKTRGQQVTLRCSSQSGHNTVSWYQQALGQGPQFIFQYYREEENGRGNFPPRFSGLQFPNYSSELNVNALELDDSALYLCASSLAGTGGEKLFFGSGTQLSVL.

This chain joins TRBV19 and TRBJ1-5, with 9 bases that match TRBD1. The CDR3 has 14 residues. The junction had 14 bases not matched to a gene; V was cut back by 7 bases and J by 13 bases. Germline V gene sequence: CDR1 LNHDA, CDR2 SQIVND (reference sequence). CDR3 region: CASTKTGGAKFQHF. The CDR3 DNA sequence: TGTGCCAGTACTAAGACAGGGGGGGCAAAATTTCAGCATTTT.

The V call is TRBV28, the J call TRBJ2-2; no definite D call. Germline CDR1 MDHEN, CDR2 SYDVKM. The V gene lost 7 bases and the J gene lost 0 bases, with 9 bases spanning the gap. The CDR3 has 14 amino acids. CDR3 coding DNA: TGTGCCAGCAAAAACCGCGCGAACACCGGGGAGCTGTTTTTT. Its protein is CASKNRANTGELFF. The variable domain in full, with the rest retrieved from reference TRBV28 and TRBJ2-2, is DVKVTQSSRYLVKRTGEKVFLECVQDMDHENMFWYRQDPGLGLRLIYFSYDVKMKEKGDIPEGYSVSREKKERFSLILESASTNQTSMYLCASKNRANTGELFFGEGSRLTVL.

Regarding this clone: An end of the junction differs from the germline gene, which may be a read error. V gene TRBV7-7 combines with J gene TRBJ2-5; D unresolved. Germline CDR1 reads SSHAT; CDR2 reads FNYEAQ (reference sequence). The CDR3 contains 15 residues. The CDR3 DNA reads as TGTGCTAGCAGCTTAGGGCTTGTGGGTAAAGAGACCCAGTACTTC. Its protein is CASSLGLVGKETQYF.

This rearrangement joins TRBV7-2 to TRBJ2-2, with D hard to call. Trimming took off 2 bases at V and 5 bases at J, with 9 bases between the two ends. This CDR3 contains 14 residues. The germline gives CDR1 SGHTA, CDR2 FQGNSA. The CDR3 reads CASSLNGLTGELFF. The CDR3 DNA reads TGTGCCAGCAGCTTAAATGGGCTTACCGGGGAGCTGTTTTTT.

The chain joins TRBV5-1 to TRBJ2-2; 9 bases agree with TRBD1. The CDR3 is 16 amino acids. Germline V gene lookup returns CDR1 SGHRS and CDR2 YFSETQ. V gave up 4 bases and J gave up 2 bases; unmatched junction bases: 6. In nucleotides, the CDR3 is TGCGCCAGCAGCCGCACAGGGGGCGCCAACACCGGGGAGCTGTTTTTT. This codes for CASSRTGGANTGELFF.

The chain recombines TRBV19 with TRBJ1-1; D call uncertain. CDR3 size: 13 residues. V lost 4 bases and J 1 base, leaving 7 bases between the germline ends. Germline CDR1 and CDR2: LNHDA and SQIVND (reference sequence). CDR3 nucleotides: TGTGCCAGTAGTAGCGACCAGAACACTGAAGCTTTCTTT. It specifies CASSSDQNTEAFF.

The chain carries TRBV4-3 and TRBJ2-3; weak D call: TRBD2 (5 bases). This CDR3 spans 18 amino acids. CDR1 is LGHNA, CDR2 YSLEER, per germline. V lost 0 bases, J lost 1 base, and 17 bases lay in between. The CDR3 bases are TGCGCCAGCAGCCAAGATTGGAGGACGGGATCCCGCACAGATACGCAGTATTTT. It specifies CASSQDWRTGSRTDTQYF.

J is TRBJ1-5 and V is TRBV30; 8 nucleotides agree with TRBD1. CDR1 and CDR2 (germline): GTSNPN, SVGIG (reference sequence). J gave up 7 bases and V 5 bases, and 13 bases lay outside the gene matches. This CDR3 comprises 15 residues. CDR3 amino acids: CAWAFLGQGGQPQHF. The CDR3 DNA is TGTGCCTGGGCATTTCTCGGACAGGGAGGGCAGCCCCAGCATTTT.

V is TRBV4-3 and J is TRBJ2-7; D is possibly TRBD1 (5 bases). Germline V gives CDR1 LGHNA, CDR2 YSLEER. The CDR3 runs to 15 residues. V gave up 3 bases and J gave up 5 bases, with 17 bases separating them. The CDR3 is CASSQDGNRLNEQYF. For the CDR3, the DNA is TGCGCCAGCAGCCAGGATGGGAACAGGTTGAACGAGCAGTACTTC.

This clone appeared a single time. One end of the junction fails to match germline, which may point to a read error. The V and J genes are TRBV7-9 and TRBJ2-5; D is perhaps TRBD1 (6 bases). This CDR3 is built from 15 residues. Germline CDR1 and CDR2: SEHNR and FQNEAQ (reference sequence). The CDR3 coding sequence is TGTGCCAGCAGTTTACAGGGAGCCTCCCAAGAGGCCCAGTACTTC. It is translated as CASSLQGASQEAQYF. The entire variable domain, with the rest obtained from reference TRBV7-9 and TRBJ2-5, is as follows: DTGVSQNPRHKITKRGQNVTFRCDPISEHNRLYWYRQTLGQGPEFLTYFQNEAQLEKSRLLSDRFSAERPKGSFSTLEIQRTEQGDSAMYLCASSLQGASQEAQYFGPGTRLLVL.

CDR3 nucleotides: TGTGCCAGCAGGGCGACAGGGGCGGGTACTGAAGCTTTCTTT. Translating it yields CASRATGAGTEAFF. The rearrangement uses TRBV6-5 and TRBJ1-1; TRBD1 matches at 8 bases. Germline loops: CDR1 MNHEY, CDR2 SVGAGI. The CDR3 spans 14 residues. V trimming: 6 bases; J trimming: 5 bases; junction bases outside the gene matches: 8.

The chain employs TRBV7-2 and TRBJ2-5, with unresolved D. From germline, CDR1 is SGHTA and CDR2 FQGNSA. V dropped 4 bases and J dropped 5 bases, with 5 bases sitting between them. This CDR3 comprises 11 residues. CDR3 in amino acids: CASSSRETQYF. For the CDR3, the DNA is TGTGCCAGCAGCTCACGGGAGACCCAGTACTTC.

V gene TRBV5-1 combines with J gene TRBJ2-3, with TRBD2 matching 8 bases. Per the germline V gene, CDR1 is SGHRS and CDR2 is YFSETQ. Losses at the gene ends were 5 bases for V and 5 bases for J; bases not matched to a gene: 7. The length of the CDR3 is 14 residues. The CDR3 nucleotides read TGCGCCAGCAGGGTCCGGGAGGGCGGAGATACGCAGTATTTT. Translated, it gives CASRVREGGDTQYF.

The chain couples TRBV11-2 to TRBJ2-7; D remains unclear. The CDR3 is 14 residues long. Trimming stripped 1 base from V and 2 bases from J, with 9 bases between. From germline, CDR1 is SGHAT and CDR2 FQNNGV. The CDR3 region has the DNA TGTGCCAGCAGCTTAGGGGCAGGAACCTACGAGCAGTACTTC. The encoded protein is CASSLGAGTYEQYF.

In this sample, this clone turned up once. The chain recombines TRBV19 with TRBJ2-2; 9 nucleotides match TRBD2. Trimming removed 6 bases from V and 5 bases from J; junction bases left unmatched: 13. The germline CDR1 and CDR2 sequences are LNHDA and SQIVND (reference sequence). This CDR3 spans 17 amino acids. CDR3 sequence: CASSIGGWTSATGELFF. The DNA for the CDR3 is TGTGCCAGTAGCATCGGAGGATGGACTAGCGCGACCGGGGAGCTGTTTTTT. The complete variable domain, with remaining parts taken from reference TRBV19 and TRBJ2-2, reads DGGITQSPKYLFRKEGQNVTLSCEQNLNHDAMYWYRQDPGQGLRLIYYSQIVNDFQKGDIAEGYSVSREKKESFPLTVTSAQKNPTAFYLCASSIGGWTSATGELFFGEGSRLTVL.

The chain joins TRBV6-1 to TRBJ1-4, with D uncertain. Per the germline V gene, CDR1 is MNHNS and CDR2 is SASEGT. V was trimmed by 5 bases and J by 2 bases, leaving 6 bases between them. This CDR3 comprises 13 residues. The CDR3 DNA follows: TGTGCCAGCAGTCTGGAGACTAATGAAAAACTGTTTTTT. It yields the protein CASSLETNEKLFF.

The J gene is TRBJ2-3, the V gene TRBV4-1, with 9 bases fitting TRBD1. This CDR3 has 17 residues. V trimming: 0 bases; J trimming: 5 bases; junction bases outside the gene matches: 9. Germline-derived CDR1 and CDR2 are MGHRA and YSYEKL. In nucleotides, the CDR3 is TGCGCCAGCAGCCAAGATAGAGTACAGGGGGCGGGAGATACGCAGTATTTT. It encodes CASSQDRVQGAGDTQYF.

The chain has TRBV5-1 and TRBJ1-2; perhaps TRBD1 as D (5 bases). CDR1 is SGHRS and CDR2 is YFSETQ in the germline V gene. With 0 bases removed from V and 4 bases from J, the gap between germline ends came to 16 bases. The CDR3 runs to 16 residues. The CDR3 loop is CASSLVTGGGGYGYTF. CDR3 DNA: TGCGCCAGCAGCTTGGTAACGGGGGGTGGAGGCTATGGCTACACCTTC.

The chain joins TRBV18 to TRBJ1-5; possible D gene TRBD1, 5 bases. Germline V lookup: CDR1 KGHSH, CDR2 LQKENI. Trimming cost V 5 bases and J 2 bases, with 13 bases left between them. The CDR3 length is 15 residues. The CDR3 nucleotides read TGTGCCAGCTCAGCCACAATGGGGGGCAATCAGCCCCAGCATTTT. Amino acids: CASSATMGGNQPQHF.